This is a list of T cell receptor beta chains from one sample in a study of blood T cells in healthy people across ages. TCRdb reanalysed the 5' RACE reads using MiXCR and keeps one entry per CDR3 protein. This sample yields approximately 800,000 distinct CDR3 sequences, of which roughly 25% are seen a single time; 2.5% to 3.5% belongs to the top ten. The data also belong to a second study, concerning T cells of mothers and their children.

The specimen was blood. All receptors come from a boy younger than 18 in good health. Both conserved end residues are part of each CDR3. The D gene is left open where the match is weak. Not all rows give a size; the values are once, few, many and, for expanded clones, a class.

J	size	D	V	DNA	CDR3
TRBJ2-1	.	TRBD2	TRBV20-1	TGCAGTGCCGGGGGGGCGGGGGCACCCTCCTACAATGAGCAGTTCTTC	CSAGGAGAPSYNEQFF
TRBJ2-5	few	.	TRBV5-1	TGCGCCAGCAGCGGGGAAGGACAGTCGCAAGAGACCCAGTACTTC	CASSGEGQSQETQYF
TRBJ2-7	.	.	TRBV5-6	TGTGCCAGCAGCTGGGATGCCGGAGAGCAGTACTTC	CASSWDAGEQYF
TRBJ1-2	.	.	TRBV7-8	TGTGCCAGCAGCCTTACTAACCGGGCCCTAAGAGGCTCTAACTATGGCTACACCTTC	CASSLTNRALRGSNYGYTF
TRBJ1-2	.	.	TRBV10-3	TGTGCCATCAGTGTGTCAGGGTCTACCTATGGCTACACCTTC	CAISVSGSTYGYTF
TRBJ2-7	few	TRBD1	TRBV12-3/TRBV12-4	TGTGCCAGCAGTTCAGGGGGCGCAGGTCCCTACGAGCAGTACTTC	CASSSGGAGPYEQYF
TRBJ2-5	.	TRBD2	TRBV20-1	TGCAGTGCCACTGGGACTAGCGGGAGAAAGCAAGAGACCCAGTACTTC	CSATGTSGRKQETQYF
TRBJ1-2	once	.	TRBV5-1	TGCGCCAGCAGCTTGGGACAGCCCAACCATGGCTACACCTTC	CASSLGQPNHGYTF
TRBJ2-7	few	TRBD1	TRBV5-6	TGTGCCAGCAGCAACCGGGACAGATCTTTCTACGAGCAGTACTTC	CASSNRDRSFYEQYF
TRBJ2-5	few	TRBD1	TRBV6-5	TGTGCCAGCAGTTACGGGGGACAGCCGTACCAAGAGACCCAGTACTTC	CASSYGGQPYQETQYF
TRBJ2-5	many	.	TRBV5-1	TGCGCCAGCAGCTTCAGTCCTACACAAGAGACCCAGTACTTC	CASSFSPTQETQYF
TRBJ1-2	few	.	TRBV2	TGTGCCAGCAGTCAGAGAGGGGATAACTATGGCTACACCTTC	CASSQRGDNYGYTF
TRBJ2-5	once	TRBD2	TRBV20-1	TGCAGTGGAAAGAGCGGGGCAGGTGGGGAGACCCAGTACTTC	CSGKSGAGGETQYF
TRBJ2-7	.	.	TRBV12-3/TRBV12-4	TGTGCCAGCATCCCCAGGGGGGGGTACGAGCAGTACTTC	CASIPRGGYEQYF
TRBJ2-7	.	TRBD1	TRBV7-9	TGTGCCAGCAGCAAAGGACAGGGTGCGAAAGAGCAGTACTTC	CASSKGQGAKEQYF
TRBJ2-5	few	TRBD2	TRBV24-1	TGTGCCACCAGTGATCCTCCGGGGGGACTAGCGGGGGTGGAGACCCAGTACTTC	CATSDPPGGLAGVETQYF